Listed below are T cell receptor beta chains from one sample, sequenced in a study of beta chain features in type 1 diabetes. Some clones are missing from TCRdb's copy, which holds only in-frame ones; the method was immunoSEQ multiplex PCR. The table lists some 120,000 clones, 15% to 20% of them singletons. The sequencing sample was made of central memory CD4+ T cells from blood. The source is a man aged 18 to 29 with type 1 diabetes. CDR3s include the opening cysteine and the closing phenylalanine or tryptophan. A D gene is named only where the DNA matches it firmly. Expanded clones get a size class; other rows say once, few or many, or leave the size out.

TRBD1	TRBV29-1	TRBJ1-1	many	CSVGDRNTEAFF	TGCAGCGTCGGGGACAGAAACACTGAAGCTTTCTTT
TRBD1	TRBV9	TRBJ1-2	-	CASSPGTVANYGYTF	TGTGCCAGCAGCCCCGGGACAGTAGCTAACTATGGCTACACCTTC
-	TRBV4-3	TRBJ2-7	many	CASSQFPGDSYEQYF	TGCGCCAGCAGCCAATTCCCAGGGGACTCCTACGAGCAGTACTTC
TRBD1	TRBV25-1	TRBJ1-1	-	CASSGSKGAGGTEAFF	TGTGCCAGCAGTGGAAGTAAGGGGGCCGGGGGCACTGAAGCTTTCTTT
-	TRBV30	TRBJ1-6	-	CAWSTGSSYNSPLHF	TGTGCCTGGAGTACGGGAAGCTCCTATAATTCACCCCTCCACTTT
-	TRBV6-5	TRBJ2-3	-	CASSLLDTQYF	TGTGCCAGCAGCTTGCTAGATACGCAGTATTTT
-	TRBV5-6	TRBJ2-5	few	CASSLQETQYF	TGTGCCAGCAGCCTCCAAGAGACCCAGTACTTC
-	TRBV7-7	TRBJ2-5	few	CASSRTVQLEETQYF	TGTGCTAGCAGTCGGACAGTTCAACTGGAGGAGACCCAGTACTTC
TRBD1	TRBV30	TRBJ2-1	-	CAGTGTTSEQFF	TGTGCCGGGACAGGGACCACTTCAGAGCAGTTCTTC
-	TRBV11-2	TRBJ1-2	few	CASSPEGYGYTF	TGTGCCAGCAGCCCAGAAGGGTATGGCTACACCTTC
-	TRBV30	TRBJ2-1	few	CAWAPASGYNEQFF	TGTGCCTGGGCCCCAGCATCGGGCTACAATGAGCAGTTCTTC
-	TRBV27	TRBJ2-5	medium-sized	CASSSLWKETQYF	TGTGCCAGCAGTTCCCTATGGAAGGAGACCCAGTACTTC
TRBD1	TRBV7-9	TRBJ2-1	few	CASSTGQTRSYNEQFF	TGTGCCAGCAGCACGGGACAGACCCGCTCCTACAATGAGCAGTTCTTC
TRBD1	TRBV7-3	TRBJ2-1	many	CASSPTGGGFEQFF	TGTGCCAGCAGCCCCACAGGGGGCGGATTTGAGCAGTTCTTC
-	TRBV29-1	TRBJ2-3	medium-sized	CSGDEGLPDTQYF	TGCAGCGGCGACGAGGGTTTGCCAGATACGCAGTATTTT
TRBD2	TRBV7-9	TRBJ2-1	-	CASSLDSSGGYNEQFF	TGTGCCAGCAGCTTGGACTCTAGCGGGGGCTACAATGAGCAGTTCTTC
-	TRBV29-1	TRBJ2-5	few	CSVAGGTQETQYF	TGCAGCGTTGCAGGAGGTACCCAAGAGACCCAGTACTTC
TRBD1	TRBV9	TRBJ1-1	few	CASSASPGQGVTEAFF	TGTGCCAGCAGCGCAAGCCCGGGACAGGGCGTCACTGAAGCTTTCTTT
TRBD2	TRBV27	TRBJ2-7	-	CASSLSMGWTSGRNEQYF	TGTGCCAGCAGTTTATCGATGGGATGGACTAGCGGGAGGAACGAGCAGTACTTC
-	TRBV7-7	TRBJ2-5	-	CASSSGRSETQYF	TGTGCTAGCAGCTCGGGGAGGAGTGAGACCCAGTACTTC
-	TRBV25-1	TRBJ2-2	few	CASSEARGRGTGELFF	TGTGCCAGCAGTGAGGCCCGGGGACGGGGCACCGGGGAGCTGTTTTTT
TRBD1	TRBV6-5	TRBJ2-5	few	CATKGGPYQETQYF	TGTGCCACAAAAGGGGGCCCGTACCAAGAGACCCAGTACTTC
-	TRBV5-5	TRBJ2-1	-	CASSLLGSYNEQFF	TGTGCCAGCAGTCTTCTTGGGTCTTACAATGAGCAGTTCTTC
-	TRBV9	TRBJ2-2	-	CASSPDATTTGELFF	TGTGCCAGCAGCCCCGACGCGACCACCACCGGGGAGCTGTTTTTT
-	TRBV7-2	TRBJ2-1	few	CASSFAPIGSSYNEQFF	TGTGCCAGCAGCTTCGCCCCTATCGGGAGCTCCTACAATGAGCAGTTCTTC
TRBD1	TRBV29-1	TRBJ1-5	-	CSVSTGTHQPQHF	TGCAGCGTCTCGACAGGGACCCATCAGCCCCAGCATTTT
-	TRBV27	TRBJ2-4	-	CASSLSAENIQYF	TGTGCCAGCAGTTTATCGGCAGAAAACATTCAGTACTTC
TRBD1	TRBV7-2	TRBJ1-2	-	CASSPGQARGGYTF	TGTGCCAGCAGCCCCGGACAGGCGAGGGGGGGCTACACCTTC
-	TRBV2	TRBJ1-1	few	CASRSGVGTEAFF	TGTGCCAGCAGGAGCGGGGTGGGCACTGAAGCTTTCTTT
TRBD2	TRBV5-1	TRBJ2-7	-	CASSTAGSGGYEQYF	TGCGCCAGCAGCACGGCCGGGTCGGGGGGGTACGAGCAGTACTTC
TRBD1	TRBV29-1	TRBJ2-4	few	CSVQDRASDIQYF	TGCAGCGTGCAAGACAGGGCCTCGGACATTCAGTACTTC